This TCR beta chain was recovered during a study of blood T cell repertoires in COVID-19 (dated by TCRdb to 2019 to 2021). General notes on the study: Samples from collaborators originated in the United States, Italy and Spain and spanned both the acute and convalescent phases of COVID-19. The dataset comprised deeply sampled blood TCRbeta repertoires from subjects exposed to, actively infected with, or recovered from COVID-19. The samples were drawn from two sources: the first 160 participants of the ongoing ImmuneRACE study, and 1,254 subjects contributed by 6 global collaborators. The repertoires were made available in a free public database intended to serve as a resource for research on the immune response to SARS-CoV-2. Sample metadata almost always included a de-identified subject ID, COVID-19 status, age in years and sex. The material from the prospective study consisted of cDNA or gDNA derived from T cells, B-cell-depleted T cells, or PBMCs. HLA class I and class II types, where available, came from metadata supplied by the sample provider rather than from assay-based typing.

Each collaborating institution followed its own protocols to collect whole blood in K2EDTA tubes. Collaborator samples were shipped for TCRbeta analysis as frozen whole blood, isolated PBMCs, or DNA extracted from either sample type. This clone has a handful of counts. This clone's antigen is unknown. No qualities accompany the bases; no much larger clone lies one base away. Reading the germline V gene (reference sequence) gives CDR1 MNHEY and CDR2 SMNVEV. Trimming takes 3 bases from V and 3 bases from J, and the germline ends sit 12 bases apart. Taken from cysteine to phenylalanine, the CDR3 has 14 residues. Just the 42-base CDR3 DNA is kept, in frame starting at base 1. What the study reported, not specific to this receptor: The amount of clinical and demographic metadata varied by source and participant and was provided uncurated.

TCRbeta CDR3 regions were amplified from genomic DNA by means of the immunoSEQ Assay, a bias-controlled multiplex PCR. As for the original processing: The number of nucleated cells in each sample was estimated from the amplification of reference gene primers within the assay. To quantify the absolute abundance of each unique TCRbeta CDR3 rearrangement, sequence reads were collapsed and filtered. For each sample, productive Simpson clonality was calculated as the square root of Simpson's diversity index over productive rearrangements. Held by TCRdb, this immuneACCESS table contains in-frame sequences only and omits some clones. Under half of the omission traces to an unresolved V gene where checked; the cause of the rest is unknown. The V and J calls and clone size come from that table; D and trimming were worked out from the DNA. The table for this sample lists about 120,000 clones; 80% to 90% of them were counted only once. The ten top clones hold approximately 15% of the sample.

Material: peripheral blood. The chain is made from TRBV27 and TRBJ2-7, and perhaps TRBD1 as D gene, on 6 matching bases. The TCR was taken from a woman aged 55-70 years with acute or convalescent COVID-19. The CDR3 protein sequence reads: CASSLGRGDYEQYF. Here is the DNA: TGTGCCAGCAGTTTGGGCAGGGGAGACTACGAGCAGTACTTC.